The following is a T cell receptor beta chain sequence with its context. The source of the sample is a study of cytomegalovirus exposure and HLA in healthy donors. Measured with immunoSEQ multiplex PCR; TCRdb has only the in-frame clones, and not every one. The table shows about 330,000 clones, with roughly 87% occurring only once. CDR1 is SGDLS, CDR2 YYNGEE, per germline. V was cut by 6 bases and J by 4 bases, with 19 bases left in between. CDR3 size: 15 residues. The chain recombines TRBV9 with TRBJ2-5; either TRBD1 or TRBD2 may supply D (6 bases each). The receptor was derived from a woman younger than 45 in good health and CMV-seropositive. Sequenced input: PBMCs. The CDR3 DNA reads TGTGCCAGCACCTCAGGAGGGGGTCGGGGAGAGACCCAGTACTTC. Protein: CASTSGGGRGETQYF.